This T cell receptor (beta chain) came from a study of blood T cell repertoires in COVID-19. V lost 4 bases to trimming and J lost 4 bases, with 11 bases between them. Germline V gene lookup returns CDR1 MGHRA and CDR2 YSYEKL. This CDR3 comprises 14 residues. Authors' analysis steps: The authors estimated nucleated cell counts from reference gene primer amplification. The data were produced by immunoSEQ multiplex PCR, yet TCRdb's version contains in-frame clones alone and is incomplete. The D gene and trimming were derived from the DNA, and the V and J assignments and clone size from that table. The repertoire holds 150,000 to 170,000 clones, with about 85% as singletons.

Sequencing used peripheral blood. V and J are TRBV4-1 and TRBJ1-5; D is possibly TRBD1 (5 bases). The clonotype originates from a woman aged 55-70 years with COVID-19, enrolled during active disease. In DNA form, the CDR3 reads TGCGCCAGCAGCCTCAGGGAGGGGAATCAGCCCCAGCATTTT. It is translated as CASSLREGNQPQHF.